The present entry profiles one T cell receptor beta chain with its context. This entry is derived from a study of T cell responses to AZD1222 COVID-19 vaccine. This CDR3 region has 16 residues. Losses at the gene ends were 5 bases for V and 4 bases for J; bases not matched to a gene: 4. Germline loops: CDR1 SGHTA, CDR2 FQGNSA. The assay was immunoSEQ multiplex PCR, and TCRdb's table has in-frame clones only and misses some. This table holds 120,000 or so clones, more than 65% found once. Recipients boosted at about 4 weeks or about 12 weeks are pooled. The input for sequencing was peripheral blood, taken 28 days after the second AZD1222 dose. The clonotype originates from an adult who received the AZD1222 COVID-19 vaccine. The chain combines TRBV7-2 with TRBJ2-3, with 15 positions matching TRBD2. The CDR3 nucleotides read TGTGCCAGCAGCCCCGGACTAGCGGGGGGGGCAGATACGCAGTATTTT. As protein: CASSPGLAGGADTQYF.